Included here is one T cell receptor beta chain sequence, with context. Its antigen remains undetermined. No base quality values were provided; no much bigger clone lies one nucleotide off. This sample was taken from a study of shared clonotypes between healthy human individuals (dated by TCRdb to the early 2020s). General notes on the study: Two women and a few men aged 18 to 49 years were included in the cohort. Per donor, leukapheresis produced somewhere between about 0.9 and 10 billion PBMCs. Different laboratories and diverse techniques were used to prepare libraries and sequence TCR repertoires, to increase sequencing depth and limit assay-specific biases. Blood TCR repertoires of a handful of healthy adults were deeply sequenced to estimate repertoire size and the extent of clonotype sharing between individuals. Per donor, three plates each were used for CD4 naive and CD4 memory, two for CD8 naive, and one for CD8 memory. The investigation overall reported the following: Larger estimated clonotype richness was generally found for naive subsets than for memory subsets. Pairwise subsampling led to the expectation that sequencing depth would affect the degree of clonotype sharing among donors. Sampling was limited to blood, and TCR repertoires in tissue likely differ from TCR repertoires in blood. Compared with non-shared clonotypes, clonotypes shared by all four sorted-subset donors had higher generation probabilities. Even with the large sequencing depth, rarefaction of the sorted-subset datasets indicated that sequencing was incomplete. Because the study included a small number of donors, the genetic and exposure-history diversity represented was limited. Across four donors, around 5% of naive CD4, roughly 3.5% of naive CD8, about 2.3% of memory CD4, and 0.3% to 0.45% of memory CD8 clonotypes were shared.

The donors were healthy, HIV-negative adults with no recently reported acute infections or vaccinations. Every donor was a Caucasian adult living in Nashville, Tennessee, USA. CD4+ T cells were enriched by magnetic negative selection; naive cells were then positively selected on CD45RA, and the negative fraction formed the memory subset. Blood was obtained by leukapheresis, after which PBMCs were separated by Ficoll-Histopaque density gradient centrifugation and cryopreserved in liquid nitrogen vapor phase. Analytical flow cytometry was used to check the purity and quantity of every magnetically sorted T cell population. Genomic DNA was isolated from each sorted fraction and quantified by UV absorbance on a Nanodrop 2000c. TCR CDR3 regions were amplified from genomic DNA by multiplex PCR using the deep immunoSEQ assay. Extracted genomic DNA from each cell subset was spread evenly across all wells of several immunoSEQ 96-well plates, with each plate serving as a replicate. For sorted subsets, each replicate PCR was loaded with about 200 ng genomic DNA, equivalent to about 30,000 T cell genomes. Purified libraries were measured with a Qubit 3.0 fluorometer, size-checked on a Bioanalyzer 2100, and measured again with the KAPA Library Quantification kit. A separate single-read 150-cycle Illumina NextSeq 550 flow cell was used to sequence each immunoSEQ 96-well plate. As for the original processing: Because the immunoSEQ output included only junctional sequences and no quality scores, the filtering could not be the same as the filtering used for full-length reads. Sequences were annotated with PyIR, a Python wrapper for IgBLAST v1.9, using IMGT germline references to assign V/J genes and CDR3. Any read was removed if the V/J assignment was weak (E-value above 1e-6), the CDR3 was missing, or the read contained stop codons, out-of-frame junctions, or ambiguous translated residues. V3J clonotypes were defined by identical inferred V gene, J gene, and CDR3 amino acid sequence. To compute the percentage overlap between repertoires, the number of shared unique clonotypes was divided by the size of the smaller repertoire. Three approaches were used to assess repertoire richness: RTK rarefaction, the Chao1 estimator, and Recon v2.1 estimates of unobserved clonotypes. OLGA was used to compute generation probabilities for all TCRbeta clonotypes that the gDNA method yielded from a few donors. TCRdb provides this immuneACCESS table in a form limited to in-frame rearrangements. Some clones are lacking; in checked studies, under half of them reflect an unresolved V gene, and why the rest are absent is not known. V and J calls and clone size are as listed in that table; D and trimming were resolved from the DNA. Present in this sample are about 2.4 million clones, approximately 94% of which were seen just once. The ten largest clones capture roughly 0.39% of the sample.

V is pruned by 2 bases and J by 7 bases, leaving 9 bases of the junction without a gene match. The CDR3 starts with the cysteine, ends with the phenylalanine, and has 16 residues. The sequence is cut down to CDR3 DNA, 48 bases in frame from base 1. CDR1 is given as KGHSH and CDR2 as LQKENI, both from the germline V gene. Sequenced: naive CD4+ T cells from PBMCs. Interpreted using the paper, the cell subset or site label stands for: CD45RA+ positively selected. Recombination connected TRBV18 to TRBJ1-4; 8 junctional bases match TRBD1. The TCR sequence derives from a man younger than 35 in good health. Some clones in this sample may be carry-over from other donors' samples. The sequence in DNA is TGTGCCAGCTCACCAAACATAGGACAGGGATCTGAAAAACTGTTTTTT. Its coded protein is CASSPNIGQGSEKLFF. The entire variable domain, with the stretches around the CDR3 drawn from the reference TRBV18 and TRBJ1-4 proteins, is NAGVMQNPRHLVRRRGQEARLRCSPMKGHSHVYWYRQLPEEGLKFMVYLQKENIIDESGMPKERFSAEFPKEGPSILRIQQVVRGDSAAYFCASSPNIGQGSEKLFFGSGTQLSVL.